The entry below gives a single T cell receptor beta chain sequence along with its context. This sample was taken from a study of blood T cell repertoires in COVID-19. V lost 5 bases and J lost 1, with 3 bases in between. This CDR3 comprises 13 residues. Per the germline V gene, CDR1 is SGHTA and CDR2 is FQGTGA. Repertoires were generated with immunoSEQ multiplex PCR, while TCRdb's copy carries only in-frame clones and drops some. The sample has roughly 230,000 clones; approximately 85% are singletons. Sequencing was performed on PBMCs or T cells enriched from blood (not recorded which). The clonotype originates from a woman between 45 and 60 years old who had been exposed to COVID-19. J is TRBJ2-6 and V is TRBV7-3; D gene ambiguous. The CDR3 here is CASSQSGANVLTF. The CDR3 DNA sequence: TGTGCCAGCAGCCAGTCTGGGGCCAACGTCCTGACTTTC. Full variable domain (outside the CDR3, taken from reference TRBV7-3 and TRBJ2-6): GAGVSQTPSNKVTEKGKYVELRCDPISGHTALYWYRQSLGQGPEFLIYFQGTGAADDSGLPNDRFFAVRPEGSVSTLKIQRTERGDSAVYLCASSQSGANVLTFGAGSRLTVL.